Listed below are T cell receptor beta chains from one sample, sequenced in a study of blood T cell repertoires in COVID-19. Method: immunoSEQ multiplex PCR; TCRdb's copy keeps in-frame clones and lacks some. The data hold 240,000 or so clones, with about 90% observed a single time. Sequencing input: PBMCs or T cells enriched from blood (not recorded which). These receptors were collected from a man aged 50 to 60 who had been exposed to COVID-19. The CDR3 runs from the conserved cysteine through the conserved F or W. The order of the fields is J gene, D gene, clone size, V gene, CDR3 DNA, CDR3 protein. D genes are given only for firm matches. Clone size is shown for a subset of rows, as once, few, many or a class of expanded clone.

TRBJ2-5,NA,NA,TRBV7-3,TGTGCCAGCAGCTTAACGGCAGGGGAATTCGAGACCCAGTACTTC,CASSLTAGEFETQYF
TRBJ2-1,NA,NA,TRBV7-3,TGTGCCAGCAGCCCGGGGACTTACAATGAGCAGTTCTTC,CASSPGTYNEQFF
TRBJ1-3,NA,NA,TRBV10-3,TGTGCCACCCGCGGGGGAAACACCATATATTTT,CATRGGNTIYF
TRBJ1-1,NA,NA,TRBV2,TGTGCCAGTAAGTCATGGGGGCGCGACACTGAAGCTTTCTTT,CASKSWGRDTEAFF
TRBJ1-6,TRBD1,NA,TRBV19,TGTGCCAGTAGTATAGAGAGGACAGGGGATTCACCCCTCCACTTT,CASSIERTGDSPLHF
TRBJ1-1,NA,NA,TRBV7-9,TGTGCCAGCACCAGTCTCGGAGGGAACACTGAAGCTTTCTTT,CASTSLGGNTEAFF
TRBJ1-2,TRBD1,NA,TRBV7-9,TGTGCCAGCAGCTTTGGGACAGGTGATGATGGCTACACCTTC,CASSFGTGDDGYTF
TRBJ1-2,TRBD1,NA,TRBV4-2,TGTGCCAGCTCACGGACAGGGGGTGGAGGCTACACCTTC,CASSRTGGGGYTF
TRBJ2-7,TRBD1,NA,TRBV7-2,TGTGCCAGCAGCCGACAGGGGGCGAGCGAGCAGTACTTC,CASSRQGASEQYF
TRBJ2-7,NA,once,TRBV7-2,TGTGCCAGCAGCTCCCCATTACAGGGATTCACCTACGAGCAGTACTTC,CASSSPLQGFTYEQYF
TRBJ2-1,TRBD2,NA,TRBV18,TGTGCCAGCTCACCTAAAGCGGGAGGTATAGGTGAGCAGTTCTTC,CASSPKAGGIGEQFF
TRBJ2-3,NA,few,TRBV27,TGTGCCAGCAGTCCACCGGGTATCACAGATACGCAGTATTTT,CASSPPGITDTQYF
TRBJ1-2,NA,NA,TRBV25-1,TGTGCCAGCAGTGAAGGCCACTATGGCTACACCTTC,CASSEGHYGYTF
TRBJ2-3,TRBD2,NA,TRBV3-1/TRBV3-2,TGTGCCAGCAGCCAAGGGGGGACTAGCCGGGCAGATACGCAGTATTTT,CASSQGGTSRADTQYF
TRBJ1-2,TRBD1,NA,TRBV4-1,TGCGCCAGCAGCCAGCTACAGGGGAGCCTTCCCTATGGCTACACCTTC,CASSQLQGSLPYGYTF
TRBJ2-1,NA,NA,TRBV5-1,TGCGCCAGCAGCCTCCAGGGGGGAGAGGAGTTCTTC,CASSLQGGEEFF
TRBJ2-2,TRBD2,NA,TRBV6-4,TGTGCCAGCAGTGTGTTCGGGGGGGCGAACACCGGGGAGCTGTTTTTT,CASSVFGGANTGELFF
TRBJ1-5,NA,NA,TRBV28,TGTGCCAGCACCGATCGGGGGGGGGCATGGGATCAGCCCCAGCATTTT,CASTDRGGAWDQPQHF
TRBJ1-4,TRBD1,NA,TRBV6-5,TGTGCCAGCCAAGGGACAGTGAATGAAAAACTGTTTTTT,CASQGTVNEKLFF
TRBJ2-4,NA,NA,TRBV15,TGTGCCACCAGCACCCTAGGCAGGACACTAAAAAACATTCAGTACTTC,CATSTLGRTLKNIQYF